The next 18 T cell receptor beta chains were all read from a single sample in a study of cytomegalovirus exposure and HLA in healthy donors (dated by TCRdb to 2016 to 2017). The library was obtained by the immunoSEQ multiplex PCR assay. The multiplex PCR relied on a mix of 60 forward primers for TCR Vbeta segments and 13 reverse primers for TCR Jbeta segments. TCRdb obtained this table from immuneACCESS and retained in-frame rearrangements with V and J assigned. These tables miss some clones; where compared with another copy, unresolved V genes account for less than half of the shortfall, and the remainder is unexplained. This specimen's table enumerates tens of thousands of clones. The ten biggest clones cover approximately 5% of the sample. Specimen: PBMCs. The receptors stem from a man aged 25-40 years in good health and CMV-seropositive.

The gene calls are TRBV5-4 and TRBJ2-5; 8 nucleotides line up with TRBD2. This CDR3 is built from 12 residues. V was pared by 10 bases and J by 7 bases, with 9 bases of the junction left unmatched. Germline assignment: CDR1 SGHNT and CDR2 YYREEE (reference sequence). CDR3 loop: CAGAGDVGTQYF. Here the CDR3 DNA reads TGTGCCGGAGCGGGGGACGTCGGGACCCAGTACTTC. Drawing the rest from reference TRBV5-4 and TRBJ2-5, the complete variable domain is ETGVTQSPTHLIKTRGQQVTLRCSSQSGHNTVSWYQQALGQGPQFIFQYYREEENGRGNFPPRFSGLQFPNYSSELNVNALELDDSALYLCAGAGDVGTQYFGPGTRLLVL.

Considering frequency, this clone is medium-sized. This chain joins TRBV5-6 and TRBJ1-1; possibly TRBD1 for D (5 bases). The CDR3 spans 14 residues. V lost 3 bases, J lost 3 bases, and 12 bases lay in between. The germline CDR1 and CDR2 sequences are SGHDT and YYEEEE. The CDR3 bases are TGTGCCAGCAGCTCCCAGGGCAGGTACACTGAAGCTTTCTTT. This translates into CASSSQGRYTEAFF.

CDR3 protein: CASSQEPRYEQYF. The DNA for the CDR3 is TGCGCCAGCAGCCAAGAACCTCGGTACGAGCAGTACTTC. This chain connects TRBV4-1 to TRBJ2-7; D gene ambiguous. CDR1 MGHRA and CDR2 YSYEKL come from the germline V gene. This CDR3 has 13 amino acids. The ends were cut back, 0 bases at V and 4 bases at J, with 7 bases in the middle.

The chain uses TRBV7-9 and TRBJ2-7; 8 bases are a match to TRBD2. Unmatched junction bases numbered 8, after V lost 5 bases and J lost 5 bases. Germline assignment: CDR1 SEHNR and CDR2 FQNEAQ (reference sequence). The CDR3 loop spans 14 amino acids. The CDR3 nucleotides are TGTGCCAGCAGCCGAGCCCAGCGGGAGAACGAGCAGTACTTC. Protein product: CASSRAQRENEQYF. Together with reference TRBV7-9 and TRBJ2-7, the CDR3 gives the full variable domain: DTGVSQNPRHKITKRGQNVTFRCDPISEHNRLYWYRQTLGQGPEFLTYFQNEAQLEKSRLLSDRFSAERPKGSFSTLEIQRTEQGDSAMYLCASSRAQRENEQYFGPGTRLTVT.

The chain employs TRBV15 and TRBJ2-1; possibly TRBD2 for D (5 bases). The V gene's germline CDR1 is LNHNV and CDR2 YYDKDF (reference sequence). V was clipped by 3 bases and J by 5 bases, with 14 bases between them. The CDR3 consists of 15 residues. The CDR3 here is CATSRGSPVDNEQFF. DNA for the CDR3: TGTGCCACCAGCAGGGGGAGCCCCGTCGACAATGAGCAGTTCTTC.

The chain joins TRBV14 to TRBJ2-7, with 14 bases aligning to TRBD2. This CDR3 is built from 16 residues. V lost 1 base to trimming and J lost 6 bases; unmatched junction nucleotides: 5. From germline, CDR1 is SGHDN and CDR2 FVKESK. As DNA, the CDR3 is TGTGCCAGCAGCCAAGGGACTAGCGGGAGGCCCCTCGAGCAGTACTTC. This sequence encodes CASSQGTSGRPLEQYF.

The rearrangement joins TRBV6-5 to TRBJ2-3; the match to TRBD2 covers 8 bases. The V segment lost 2 bases and the J segment 4 bases; nucleotides outside the gene matches: 8. CDR3 size: 16 residues. Germline assignment: CDR1 MNHEY and CDR2 SVGAGI. Written as DNA, the CDR3 is TGTGCCAGCAGTTACGCGCAGCGGGGGCTAGCAGATACGCAGTATTTT. Translation gives CASSYAQRGLADTQYF.

The chain joins TRBV18 to TRBJ2-5; D gene unclear. V lost 1 base, J lost 4 bases, and 10 bases lay in between. The CDR3 consists of 14 residues. Germline loops: CDR1 KGHSH, CDR2 LQKENI. The CDR3 spells CASSPQSERETQYF. CDR3 nucleotides: TGTGCCAGCTCACCACAATCCGAGAGAGAGACCCAGTACTTC.

The chain employs TRBV4-1 and TRBJ2-5, with D perhaps matching TRBD2 (6 bases). The V end was cut by 0 bases, the J end by 5 bases, with 16 bases between. Germline assignment: CDR1 MGHRA and CDR2 YSYEKL. This CDR3 spans 16 amino acids. CDR3 amino acids: CASSQDRRARGETQYF. DNA of the CDR3: TGCGCCAGCAGCCAAGACAGGAGGGCTAGAGGCGAGACCCAGTACTTC.

In DNA form, the CDR3 reads TGTGCCAGCAGCCCCTACGACCCCGGGGAGGGGGAGACCCAGTACTTC. This translates into CASSPYDPGEGETQYF. The V and J genes are TRBV5-6 and TRBJ2-5; 7 bases are shared with TRBD2. With V trimmed by 4 bases and J by 5 bases, 14 bases remained unmatched. Germline loops: CDR1 SGHDT, CDR2 YYEEEE. The CDR3 length is 16 residues.

In DNA form, the CDR3 reads TGCGCCAGCAGCCAATGGAGCGGAACCCAAGAGACCCAGTACTTC. It codes for CASSQWSGTQETQYF. V usage is TRBV4-1 and J usage is TRBJ2-5; maybe TRBD2 (5 bases). CDR3 length: 15 amino acids. Per the germline V gene, CDR1 is MGHRA and CDR2 is YSYEKL. Trimming took 2 bases from V and 1 from J, leaving 11 bases between them.

V gene TRBV6-4 combines with J gene TRBJ2-2, with 9 bases aligning to TRBD2. V shed 4 bases and J 3 bases; nucleotides not matched to a gene: 0. CDR1 is MRHNA and CDR2 is SNTAGT in the germline V gene. This CDR3 contains 14 residues. The CDR3 sequence: CASSGLADTGELFF. DNA of the CDR3: TGTGCCAGCAGTGGACTAGCGGACACCGGGGAGCTGTTTTTT.

V and J are TRBV4-1 and TRBJ1-2; 10 nucleotides agree with TRBD1. CDR1 is MGHRA, CDR2 YSYEKL, per germline. This CDR3 is built from 13 residues. V lost 5 bases and J lost 6; bases outside the gene matches: 3. CDR3 region: CASSAGTGDGYTF. CDR3 sequence (DNA): TGCGCCAGCAGCGCCGGGACAGGGGATGGCTACACCTTC.

The chain carries TRBV7-9 and TRBJ2-7; maybe TRBD1 (6 bases). Germline V CDR1 and CDR2: SEHNR, FQNEAQ (reference sequence). V lost 5 bases, J lost 3 bases, and 8 bases lay in between. The CDR3 runs to 12 residues. Here the CDR3 DNA reads TGTGCCAGCAGCACACAGGGCTACGAGCAGTACTTC. Encoded protein: CASSTQGYEQYF.

The V call is TRBV30, the J call TRBJ2-7, with TRBD2 matching 14 bases. V lost 3 bases to trimming and J lost 7 bases; unmatched junction nucleotides: 5. CDR3 length: 14 residues. Germline V CDR1 and CDR2: GTSNPN, SVGIG (reference sequence). CDR3 sequence (DNA): TGTGCCTGGAGAGAGACTAGCGGGGGGGATGAGCAGTACTTC. Its translation is CAWRETSGGDEQYF.

The genes are TRBV19 and TRBJ1-1, with TRBD1 as a possible D gene (5 bases). This CDR3 has 16 residues. V lost 1 base to trimming and J lost 5 bases, with 17 bases between them. Per germline, CDR1 LNHDA and CDR2 SQIVND (reference sequence). CDR3 amino acids: CASSIGGETRVTEAFF. CDR3 DNA: TGTGCCAGTAGTATAGGGGGGGAAACTCGTGTAACTGAAGCTTTCTTT.

The chain is built from TRBV7-9 and TRBJ2-7; 9 bases are a match to TRBD1. The V gene end was trimmed by 3 bases and the J gene end by 3 bases; junction bases not matched to a gene: 6. Looked up from germline, CDR1 is SEHNR and CDR2 is FQNEAQ (reference sequence). The CDR3 totals 15 residues. CDR3 sequence reads: CASSFDRGRVYEQYF. Written as DNA, the CDR3 is TGTGCCAGCAGCTTCGACAGGGGGAGAGTCTACGAGCAGTACTTC.

Turning to this clone: At one end the junction does not follow the germline gene, possibly because of a read error. CDR3 protein: CSVWPGGNTEDFF. The CDR3 region has the DNA TGCAGCGTCTGGCCGGGAGGGAACACTGAAGATTTCTTT. The J gene is TRBJ1-1, the V gene TRBV29-1; D unresolved. This CDR3 comprises 13 residues. CDR1 is SQVTM, CDR2 ANQGSEA, per germline.